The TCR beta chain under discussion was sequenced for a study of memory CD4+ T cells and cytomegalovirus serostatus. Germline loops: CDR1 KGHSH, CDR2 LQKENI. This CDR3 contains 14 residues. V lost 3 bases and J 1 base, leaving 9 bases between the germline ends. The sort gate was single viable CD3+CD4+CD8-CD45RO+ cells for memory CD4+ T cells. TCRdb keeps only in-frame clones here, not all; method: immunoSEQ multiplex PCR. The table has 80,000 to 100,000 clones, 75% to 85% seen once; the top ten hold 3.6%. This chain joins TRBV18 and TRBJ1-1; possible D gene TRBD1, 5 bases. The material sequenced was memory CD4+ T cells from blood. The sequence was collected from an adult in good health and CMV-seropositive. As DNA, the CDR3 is TGTGCCAGCTCACCGGGACGCCAGAACACTGAAGCTTTCTTT. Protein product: CASSPGRQNTEAFF.